This TCR beta chain was sequenced in a study of shared clonotypes between healthy human individuals. Whole-study findings and limits: The genetic and exposure-history diversity represented was limited by few donors. Relative to memory subsets, naive subsets generally showed larger estimated richness. The four-donor shared clonotypes exceeded non-shared clonotypes in generation probability, with non-shared ones scoring lower.

CDR3 length: 11 residues. The ends were cut back, 4 bases at V and 12 bases at J, with 13 bases in the middle. Remarks on this clone: Its antigen is still unknown.

TCRdb's table, derived via immunoSEQ multiplex PCR, lists solely in-frame clones and lacks some. In the table there are 2 million to 2.5 million clones, 80% to 95% of which are singletons. The genes are TRBV5-3 and TRBJ1-2; D not certain. TRBV5-3 is flagged as an ORF with uncertain function. Sequenced: naive CD4+ T cells from PBMCs. This sample's subset: CD45RA+ positively selected. The receptor comes from a man in his late teens or twenties in good health. Some clones in this sample may be carry-over from other donors' samples. The CDR3 loop reads CARSLILTDTF. The CDR3 DNA sequence: TGTGCCAGAAGCCTAATATTAACGGACACCTTC.